The sequence of this T cell receptor beta chain was determined in a study of cytomegalovirus exposure and HLA in healthy donors. Overall study results and limits: A missense DCLRE1C variant was associated with V- and J-gene trimming of TCR beta chains in a later analysis, and an independent cohort replicated the association.

PCR involved 60 Vbeta and 13 Jbeta primers. Profiling relied on immunoSEQ multiplex PCR, and the TCRdb table lists in-frame clones only, not all of them. This table has 200,000 or so clones, 70% to 85% appearing once. Details on this clone: As yet, its antigen is unknown.

The TCR sequence derives from a boy between 2 and 10 years old in good health and CMV-seronegative. The sample taken for sequencing was PBMCs.

CDR3 coding DNA: TGTGCCAGCAGCGCTCCGGGACAGGGGGACAATGAGCAGTTCTTC. This translates into CASSAPGQGDNEQFF. The J gene is TRBJ2-1, the V gene TRBV11-2, with 11 bases identical to TRBD1. CDR3 size: 15 residues. V gave up 5 bases and J gave up 5 bases; unmatched junction bases: 5. In germline, CDR1 is SGHAT, CDR2 FQNNGV.